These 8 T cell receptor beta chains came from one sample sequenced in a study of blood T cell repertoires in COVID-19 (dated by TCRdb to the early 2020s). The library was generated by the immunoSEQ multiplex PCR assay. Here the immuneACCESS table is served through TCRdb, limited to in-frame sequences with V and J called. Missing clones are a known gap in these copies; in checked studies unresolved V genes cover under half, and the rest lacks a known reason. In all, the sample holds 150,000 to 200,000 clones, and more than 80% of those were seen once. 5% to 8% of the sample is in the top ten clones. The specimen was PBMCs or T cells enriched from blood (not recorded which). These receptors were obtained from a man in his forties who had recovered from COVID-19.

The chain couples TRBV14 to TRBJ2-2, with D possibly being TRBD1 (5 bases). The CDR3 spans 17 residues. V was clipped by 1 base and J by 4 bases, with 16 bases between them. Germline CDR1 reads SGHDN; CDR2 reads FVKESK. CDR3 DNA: TGTGCCAGCAGCCAAGTGGGGCTGGCTGTTAGCACCGGGGAGCTGTTTTTT. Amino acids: CASSQVGLAVSTGELFF.

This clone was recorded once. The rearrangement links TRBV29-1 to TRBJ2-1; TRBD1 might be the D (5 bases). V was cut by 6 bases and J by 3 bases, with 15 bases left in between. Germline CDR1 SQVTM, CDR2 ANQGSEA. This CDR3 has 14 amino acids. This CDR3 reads CSVARKGNYNEQFF. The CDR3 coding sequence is TGCAGCGTGGCCCGGAAGGGGAACTACAATGAGCAGTTCTTC.

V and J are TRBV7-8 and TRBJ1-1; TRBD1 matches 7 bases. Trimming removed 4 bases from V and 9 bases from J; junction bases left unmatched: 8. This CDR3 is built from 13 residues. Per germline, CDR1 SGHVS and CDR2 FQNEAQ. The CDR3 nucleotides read TGTGCCAGCAGCTCGGGCGGACAGGTGAAAGCTTTCTTT. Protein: CASSSGGQVKAFF. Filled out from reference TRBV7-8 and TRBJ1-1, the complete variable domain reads GAGVSQSPRYKVAKRGQDVALRCDPISGHVSLFWYQQALGQGPEFLTYFQNEAQLDKSGLPSDRFFAERPEGSVSTLKIQRTQQEDSAVYLCASSSGGQVKAFFGQGTRLTVV.

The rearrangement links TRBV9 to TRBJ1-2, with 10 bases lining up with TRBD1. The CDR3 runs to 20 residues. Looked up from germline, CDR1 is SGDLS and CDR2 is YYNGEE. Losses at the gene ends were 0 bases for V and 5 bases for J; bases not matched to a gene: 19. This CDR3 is CASSVEGRGTGASTGYGYTF. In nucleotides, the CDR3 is TGTGCCAGCAGCGTAGAAGGGAGAGGGACAGGGGCTTCCACTGGGTATGGCTACACCTTC.

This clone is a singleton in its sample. The CDR3 region has the DNA TGTGCCAGCAGGACTAGCGGGTTTTACGAGCAGTACTTC. Protein product: CASRTSGFYEQYF. This sequence joins TRBV27 and TRBJ2-7, with TRBD2 matching over 10 bases. V was clipped by 6 bases and J by 4 bases; unmatched bases: 3. The CDR3 runs 13 residues. Germline lookup yields CDR1 MNHEY and CDR2 SMNVEV (reference sequence).

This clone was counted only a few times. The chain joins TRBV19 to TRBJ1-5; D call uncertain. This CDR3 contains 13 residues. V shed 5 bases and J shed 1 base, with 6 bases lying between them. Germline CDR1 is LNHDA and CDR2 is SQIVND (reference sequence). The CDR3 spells CASSPQSNQPQHF. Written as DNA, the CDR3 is TGTGCCAGTAGTCCACAGAGCAATCAGCCCCAGCATTTT. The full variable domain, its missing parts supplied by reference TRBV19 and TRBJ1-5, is DGGITQSPKYLFRKEGQNVTLSCEQNLNHDAMYWYRQDPGQGLRLIYYSQIVNDFQKGDIAEGYSVSREKKESFPLTVTSAQKNPTAFYLCASSPQSNQPQHFGDGTRLSIL.

The CDR3 spells CASSKSPGTYEQYF. CDR3 sequence (DNA): TGTGCCAGCAGCAAATCCCCAGGAACCTACGAGCAGTACTTC. The chain combines TRBV21-1 with TRBJ2-7; the table gives TRBD1 as D, unverified against the DNA. TRBV21-1 is a pseudogene segment. CDR3 length: 14 amino acids.

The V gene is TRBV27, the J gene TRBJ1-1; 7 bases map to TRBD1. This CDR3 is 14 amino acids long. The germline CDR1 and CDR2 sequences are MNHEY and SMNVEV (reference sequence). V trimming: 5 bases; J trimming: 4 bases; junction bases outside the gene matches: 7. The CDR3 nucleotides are TGTGCCAGCAGTCAGACAGGGTCCGGCACTGAAGCTTTCTTT. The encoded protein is CASSQTGSGTEAFF.